The 30 T cell receptor beta chains below all came from one sample that was sequenced in a study of blood T cell repertoires in COVID-19. Some clones are missing from TCRdb's copy, which holds only in-frame ones; the method was immunoSEQ multiplex PCR. The table has roughly 150,000 clones, 80% to 90% seen once. Sequencing was done on a sample of peripheral blood. Source of these receptors: a woman aged 40-49 years with acute or convalescent COVID-19.

This clone was counted once. Here the CDR3 DNA reads TGTGCCAGCAGTCCACCGGGACAGATGAACACTGAAGCTTTCTTT. Protein: CASSPPGQMNTEAFF. The rearrangement uses TRBV27 and TRBJ1-1, with 7 bases aligning to TRBD1. The junction had 6 bases not matched to a gene; V was cut back by 5 bases and J by 0 bases. Germline loops: CDR1 MNHEY, CDR2 SMNVEV (reference sequence). The CDR3 covers 15 residues.

The rearrangement links TRBV28 to TRBJ2-1, with 9 positions matching TRBD1. The germline V gene has CDR1 MDHEN and CDR2 SYDVKM. The CDR3 has 13 residues. J gave up 11 bases and V 6 bases, and 8 bases lay outside the gene matches. The CDR3 DNA sequence: TGTGCCAGCAGGACAGGGGGTATTAATCAGCAGTTCTTC. This translates into CASRTGGINQQFF.

This sequence joins TRBV3-1 (or the pseudogene TRBV3-2) and TRBJ2-7; a weak D match, TRBD2 (5 bases). The CDR3 runs 15 residues. The germline V gene encodes CDR1 LGHDT and CDR2 YNNKEL (reference sequence). V lost 4 bases, J lost 1 base, and 14 bases lay in between. The chain's CDR3 is CASSLTPGRSYEQYF. CDR3 DNA: TGTGCCAGCAGCCTCACTCCGGGAAGGTCCTACGAGCAGTACTTC.

The chain uses TRBV2 and TRBJ2-3, with 8 bases lining up with TRBD2. The CDR3 has 16 amino acids. Germline CDR1 SNHLY, CDR2 FYNNEI. With 0 bases clipped from V and 2 bases from J, the junction kept 4 bases outside the gene matches. CDR3 amino acids: CASSEALAGPTDTQYF. CDR3 nucleotide sequence: TGTGCCAGCAGTGAAGCGCTAGCGGGCCCCACAGATACGCAGTATTTT.

The chain links TRBV11-3 to TRBJ1-1; D gene ambiguous. V was trimmed by 2 bases and J by 0 bases, leaving 16 bases between them. Germline-derived CDR1 and CDR2 are SGHNT and YENEEA. This CDR3 region has 17 residues. In DNA, the CDR3 is TGTGCCAGCAGCTTATACCCGGCGGGGATAATGAACACTGAAGCTTTCTTT. Amino acid sequence: CASSLYPAGIMNTEAFF.

The V gene is TRBV6-6, the J gene TRBJ1-2; no clear D gene. V lost 6 bases and J 4 bases, leaving 18 bases between the germline ends. Germline-derived CDR1 and CDR2 are MNHNY and SVGAGI (reference sequence). The CDR3 loop spans 15 amino acids. DNA for the CDR3: TGTGCCAGCAGATCTCAGGACGGAGGAGCCTATGGCTACACCTTC. Its protein product is CASRSQDGGAYGYTF.

The chain employs TRBV30 and TRBJ1-1; perhaps TRBD1 as D (5 bases). The CDR3 runs 14 residues. Per germline, CDR1 GTSNPN and CDR2 SVGIG (reference sequence). V was pared by 4 bases and J by 5 bases, with 17 bases between. As DNA, the CDR3 is TGTGCCTGGACCGCCATGGCAGGGAATACTGAAGCTTTCTTT. Amino acid sequence: CAWTAMAGNTEAFF.

This clone was seen only once. The chain links TRBV2 to TRBJ2-1; D uncertain. Germline V lookup: CDR1 SNHLY, CDR2 FYNNEI. The CDR3 covers 12 residues. V shed 3 bases and J shed 8 bases, with 8 bases lying between them. CDR3 residues: CASSDDLDEQFF. The CDR3 DNA sequence: TGTGCCAGCAGTGATGACTTGGATGAGCAGTTCTTC.

In regard to this clone: The same CDR3 arises from other DNA sequences in this sample as well. The chain combines TRBV4-1 with TRBJ2-3; TRBD1 matches 10 bases. V lost 3 bases, J lost 2 bases, and 5 bases stayed unmatched. Germline assignment: CDR1 MGHRA and CDR2 YSYEKL. The CDR3 is 16 amino acids. The CDR3 sequence is CASSHPGQGPTDTQYF. The CDR3 DNA is TGCGCCAGCAGCCACCCGGGACAGGGGCCCACAGATACGCAGTATTTT.

This sequence joins TRBV9 and TRBJ2-3; 11 bases fit TRBD1. The germline gives CDR1 SGDLS, CDR2 YYNGEE. J lost 4 bases, V lost 1 base, and 8 bases had no gene match. This CDR3 has 17 amino acids. The DNA of the CDR3 is TGTGCCAGCAGCGTAACCCTTGGGACAGGGGGTGCAGATACGCAGTATTTT. It yields the protein CASSVTLGTGGADTQYF.

The chain combines TRBV7-8 with TRBJ2-1, with D perhaps TRBD1 (6 bases). The V gene's germline CDR1 is SGHVS and CDR2 FQNEAQ. The CDR3 length is 14 residues. V was trimmed by 5 bases and J by 9 bases, leaving 17 bases between them. CDR3 DNA: TGTGCCAGCAGCGTACAGGGTGTTCACGGTGAGCAGTTCTTC. It codes for CASSVQGVHGEQFF.

This clone was observed once. The chain employs TRBV7-9 and TRBJ1-5; D may be TRBD1 (6 bases). Trimming shortened V by 1 base and J by 5 bases, and 12 bases separated the two germline ends. Germline lookup yields CDR1 SEHNR and CDR2 FQNEAQ (reference sequence). This CDR3 is 15 amino acids long. In DNA form, the CDR3 reads TGTGCCAGCAGCTTAGATCTGGGGGCGGATCAGCCCCAGCATTTT. This sequence encodes CASSLDLGADQPQHF.

This clone was seen only a few times. The rearrangement uses TRBV3-1 (or the pseudogene TRBV3-2) and TRBJ1-6, with TRBD1 matching over 10 bases. The ends lost 1 base at V and 14 bases at J; junction bases unmatched: 8. The CDR3 consists of 15 residues. Germline V gene data show CDR1 as LGHDT and CDR2 as YNNKEL (reference sequence). The CDR3 here is CASSQGGQGLRALHF. The CDR3 bases are TGTGCCAGCAGCCAAGGGGGACAGGGGTTACGAGCCCTCCACTTT.

A word on this clone: Other DNA sequences from this sample encode an identical CDR3 as well. The chain recombines TRBV12-3 or TRBV12-4 with TRBJ2-3, with TRBD2 matching 11 bases. The CDR3 is 13 amino acids. V lost 6 bases and J lost 6; bases outside the gene matches: 2. This chain's CDR3 is CASRTSGTDTQYF. Here the CDR3 DNA reads TGTGCCAGCAGGACTAGCGGGACCGATACGCAGTATTTT.

V usage is TRBV11-1 and J usage is TRBJ2-3; possibly TRBD2 for D (6 bases). V was shortened by 3 bases and J by 2 bases, with 12 bases between the two germline ends. Germline V gives CDR1 SGHAT, CDR2 FQDESV (reference sequence). The CDR3 consists of 15 residues. Here the CDR3 reads CASSFAGIVTDTQYF. CDR3 DNA: TGTGCCAGCAGCTTTGCGGGGATAGTCACAGATACGCAGTATTTT.

This clone was counted once. This chain uses TRBV29-1 with TRBJ1-1; 8 bases agree with TRBD1. CDR3 length equals 15 residues. Germline loops: CDR1 SQVTM, CDR2 ANQGSEA. V trimming: 4 bases; J trimming: 3 bases; junction bases outside the gene matches: 10. The CDR3 coding sequence is TGCAGCGTTGGCCGACAGGGGCCGCTAGACACTGAAGCTTTCTTT. It is translated as CSVGRQGPLDTEAFF.

J is TRBJ2-2 and V is TRBV28; 8 bases match TRBD1. The CDR3 totals 14 residues. In germline, CDR1 is MDHEN, CDR2 SYDVKM. The V gene end was trimmed by 7 bases and the J gene end by 4 bases; junction bases not matched to a gene: 5. For the CDR3, the DNA is TGTGCCAGCACCAGGGGGCGGCTCACCGGGGAGCTGTTTTTT. Translating gives CASTRGRLTGELFF. The whole variable domain, remainder taken from reference TRBV28 and TRBJ2-2, is DVKVTQSSRYLVKRTGEKVFLECVQDMDHENMFWYRQDPGLGLRLIYFSYDVKMKEKGDIPEGYSVSREKKERFSLILESASTNQTSMYLCASTRGRLTGELFFGEGSRLTVL.

The chain employs TRBV30 and TRBJ2-7; 8 bases are shared with TRBD2. This CDR3 is built from 11 residues. CDR1 and CDR2 (germline): GTSNPN, SVGIG (reference sequence). The CDR3 DNA follows: TGTCGGTCTAGCGGGTCCTACGAGCAGTACTTC. This translates into CRSSGSYEQYF. Using reference TRBV30 and TRBJ2-7 for the parts outside the CDR3, the full variable domain is SQTIHQWPATLVQPVGSPLSLECTVEGTSNPNLYWYRQAAGRGLQLLFYSVGIGQISSEVPQNLSASRPQDRQFILSSKKLLLSDSGFYLCRSSGSYEQYFGPGTRLTVT.

This chain connects TRBV19 to TRBJ2-2, with D possibly being TRBD1 (6 bases). Germline V gene sequence: CDR1 LNHDA, CDR2 SQIVND (reference sequence). The CDR3 sequence is 14 residues long. The germline V and J ends were trimmed by 6 bases and 2 bases, with 10 bases remaining between them. CDR3: CASRLQGNTGELFF. CDR3 nucleotide sequence: TGTGCCAGTAGACTACAGGGAAACACCGGGGAGCTGTTTTTT.

This clone appeared a few times. The V gene is TRBV25-1, the J gene TRBJ2-7; D possibly corresponds to TRBD1 (6 bases). The CDR3 has 12 residues. V lost 6 bases and J lost 2, with 8 bases in between. CDR1 MGHDK and CDR2 SYGVNS come from the germline V gene. The CDR3 is CASSAGAYEQYF. The CDR3 DNA sequence: TGTGCCAGCAGCGCAGGGGCCTACGAGCAGTACTTC.

This clone showed up just a few times. This chain connects TRBV19 to TRBJ1-5; D not resolved. CDR1 and CDR2 from the germline V gene are LNHDA and SQIVND (reference sequence). This CDR3 region has 16 residues. V lost 7 bases, J lost 0 bases, and 16 bases lay in between. CDR3 coding DNA: TGTGCCAGTATGAGAAGGGAGGGCTATAGCAATCAGCCCCAGCATTTT. Translated, it gives CASMRREGYSNQPQHF.

The chain is built from TRBV2 and TRBJ2-2; 9 positions agree with TRBD1. Germline V gene lookup returns CDR1 SNHLY and CDR2 FYNNEI. This CDR3 is built from 15 residues. V trimming: 7 bases; J trimming: 2 bases; junction bases outside the gene matches: 5. The CDR3 region is CASILGQGNTGELFF. The CDR3 DNA follows: TGTGCCAGCATCCTGGGACAGGGAAACACCGGGGAGCTGTTTTTT.

The V call is TRBV6-5, the J call TRBJ2-1; the match to TRBD2 covers 8 bases. The germline CDR1 and CDR2 sequences are MNHEY and SVGAGI. This CDR3 comprises 15 residues. V gave up 2 bases and J gave up 6 bases; unmatched junction bases: 6. CDR3 region: CASSYRGLARNEQFF. For the CDR3, the DNA is TGTGCCAGCAGTTACCGAGGACTAGCCCGCAATGAGCAGTTCTTC.

V is TRBV12-3 or TRBV12-4 and J is TRBJ1-2, with 9 positions matching TRBD1. Trimming removed 3 bases from V and 8 bases from J; junction bases left unmatched: 4. The CDR3 sequence is 13 residues long. The CDR3 DNA follows: TGTGCCAGCAGTTTTGGGGACAGGGCAGGCTACACCTTC. This codes for CASSFGDRAGYTF.

The V gene is TRBV7-9, the J gene TRBJ1-5; 9 bases match TRBD1. Germline values: CDR1 SEHNR, CDR2 FQNEAQ (reference sequence). V shed 5 bases and J 1 base; nucleotides not matched to a gene: 12. This CDR3 is built from 18 residues. The CDR3 DNA sequence: TGTGCCAGCAGCCCGGACAGGGGTGCGGCGGTGAGCAATCAGCCCCAGCATTTT. Protein product: CASSPDRGAAVSNQPQHF. The full variable domain, completed using reference TRBV7-9 and TRBJ1-5, is DTGVSQNPRHKITKRGQNVTFRCDPISEHNRLYWYRQTLGQGPEFLTYFQNEAQLEKSRLLSDRFSAERPKGSFSTLEIQRTEQGDSAMYLCASSPDRGAAVSNQPQHFGDGTRLSIL.

This rearrangement joins TRBV13 to TRBJ1-1; D call uncertain. Trimming removed 0 bases from V and 0 bases from J, with 8 bases in between. Per the germline V gene, CDR1 is PRHDT and CDR2 is FYEKMQ (reference sequence). The CDR3 has 15 amino acids. The CDR3 DNA reads TGTGCCAGCAGCTTAGGAATAGCAATGAACACTGAAGCTTTCTTT. Translated: CASSLGIAMNTEAFF. Full variable domain (rest looked up from reference TRBV13 and TRBJ1-1): AAGVIQSPRHLIKEKRETATLKCYPIPRHDTVYWYQQGPGQDPQFLISFYEKMQSDKGSIPDRFSAQQFSDYHSELNMSSLELGDSALYFCASSLGIAMNTEAFFGQGTRLTVV.

This CDR3 is CASSPGQWNTEAFF. The CDR3, as DNA: TGTGCCAGCTCACCGGGACAGTGGAACACTGAAGCTTTCTTT. This rearrangement joins TRBV18 to TRBJ1-1; 7 nucleotides match TRBD1. Germline trimming cut 3 bases from V and 1 base from J; bases unmatched to any gene: 2. Germline-derived CDR1 and CDR2 are KGHSH and LQKENI. This CDR3 contains 14 residues. Full variable domain (outside the CDR3, taken from reference TRBV18 and TRBJ1-1): NAGVMQNPRHLVRRRGQEARLRCSPMKGHSHVYWYRQLPEEGLKFMVYLQKENIIDESGMPKERFSAEFPKEGPSILRIQQVVRGDSAAYFCASSPGQWNTEAFFGQGTRLTVV.

This chain connects TRBV28 to TRBJ1-6; 7 bases are shared with TRBD1. Unmatched junction bases numbered 13, after V lost 10 bases and J lost 4 bases. CDR1 and CDR2 (germline): MDHEN, SYDVKM. CDR3 length equals 16 residues. CDR3 loop: CATIGGGYQYNSPLHF. The CDR3 coding sequence is TGTGCCACCATAGGGGGCGGATATCAATATAATTCACCCCTCCACTTT. The whole variable domain, filled in from reference TRBV28 and TRBJ1-6, reads DVKVTQSSRYLVKRTGEKVFLECVQDMDHENMFWYRQDPGLGLRLIYFSYDVKMKEKGDIPEGYSVSREKKERFSLILESASTNQTSMYLCATIGGGYQYNSPLHFGNGTRLTVT.

In nucleotides, the CDR3 is TGTGCCAGCAGTTACCTGGGGGGTGGGTCCTACGAGCAGTACTTC. As protein: CASSYLGGGSYEQYF. This chain links TRBV6-5 with TRBJ2-7, with D tentatively TRBD2 (6 bases). The germline V gene has CDR1 MNHEY and CDR2 SVGAGI. This CDR3 is built from 15 residues. Deletions cut 2 bases from V and 1 base from J, with 12 bases between.

The rearrangement uses TRBV28 and TRBJ2-6, with D maybe TRBD2 (7 bases). Trimming pared 6 bases from V and 1 base from J, leaving 13 bases between. The CDR3 is 16 amino acids. Germline V gene data show CDR1 as MDHEN and CDR2 as SYDVKM. The CDR3 here is CASRRGGSSGANVLTF. The CDR3 nucleotides read TGTGCCAGCAGAAGGGGGGGGTCTTCTGGGGCCAACGTCCTGACTTTC.